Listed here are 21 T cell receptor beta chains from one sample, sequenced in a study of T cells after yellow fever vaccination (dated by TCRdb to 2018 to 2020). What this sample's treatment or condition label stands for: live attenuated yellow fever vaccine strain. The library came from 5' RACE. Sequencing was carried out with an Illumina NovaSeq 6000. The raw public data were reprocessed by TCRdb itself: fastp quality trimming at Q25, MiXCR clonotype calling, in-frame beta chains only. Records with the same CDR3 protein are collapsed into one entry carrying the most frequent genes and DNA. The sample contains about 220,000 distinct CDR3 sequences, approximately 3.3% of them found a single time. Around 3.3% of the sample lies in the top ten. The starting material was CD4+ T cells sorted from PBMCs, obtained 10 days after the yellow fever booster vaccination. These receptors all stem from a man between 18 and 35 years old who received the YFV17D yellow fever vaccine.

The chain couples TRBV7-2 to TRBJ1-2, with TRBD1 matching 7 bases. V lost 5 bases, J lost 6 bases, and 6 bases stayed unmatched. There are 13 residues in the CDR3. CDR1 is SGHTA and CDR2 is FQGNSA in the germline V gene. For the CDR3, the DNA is TGTGCCAGCAGCCAAGCGACAGGGAATGGCTACACCTTC. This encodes CASSQATGNGYTF.

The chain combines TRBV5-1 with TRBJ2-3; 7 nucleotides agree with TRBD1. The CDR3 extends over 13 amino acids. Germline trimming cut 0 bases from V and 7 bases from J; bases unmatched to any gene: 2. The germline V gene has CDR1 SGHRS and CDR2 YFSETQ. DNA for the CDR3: TGCGCCAGCAGCTTGGGAGGGGGCCATACGCAGTATTTT. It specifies CASSLGGGHTQYF.

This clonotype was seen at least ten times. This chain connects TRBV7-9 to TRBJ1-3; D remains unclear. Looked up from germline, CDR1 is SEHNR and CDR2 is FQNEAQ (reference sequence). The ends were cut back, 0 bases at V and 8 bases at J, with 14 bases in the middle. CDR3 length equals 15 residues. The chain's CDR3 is CASSLAQTERDTIYF. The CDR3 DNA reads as TGTGCCAGCAGCTTAGCCCAGACGGAGCGGGACACCATATATTTT.

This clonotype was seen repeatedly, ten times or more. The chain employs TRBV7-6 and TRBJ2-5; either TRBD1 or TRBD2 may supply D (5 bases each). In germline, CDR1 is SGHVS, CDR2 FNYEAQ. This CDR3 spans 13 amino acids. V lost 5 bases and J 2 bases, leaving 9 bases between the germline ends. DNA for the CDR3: TGTGCCAGCAGCATGGGACGGCAAGAGACCCAGTACTTC. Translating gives CASSMGRQETQYF. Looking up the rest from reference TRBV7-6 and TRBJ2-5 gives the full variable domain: GAGVSQSPRYKVTKRGQDVALRCDPISGHVSLYWYRQALGQGPEFLTYFNYEAQQDKSGLPNDRFSAERPEGSISTLTIQRTEQRDSAMYRCASSMGRQETQYFGPGTRLLVL.

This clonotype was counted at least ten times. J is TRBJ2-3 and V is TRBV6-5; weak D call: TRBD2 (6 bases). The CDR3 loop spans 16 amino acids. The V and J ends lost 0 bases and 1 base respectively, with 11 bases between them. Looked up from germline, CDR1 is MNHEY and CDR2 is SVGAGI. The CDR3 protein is CASSYSRGVGTDTQYF. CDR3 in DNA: TGTGCCAGCAGTTACTCGCGGGGCGTGGGCACAGATACGCAGTATTTT.

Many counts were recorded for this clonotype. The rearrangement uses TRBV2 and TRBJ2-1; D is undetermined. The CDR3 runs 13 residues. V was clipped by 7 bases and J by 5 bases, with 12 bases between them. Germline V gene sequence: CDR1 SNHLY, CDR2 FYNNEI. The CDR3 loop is CASTTASDNEQFF. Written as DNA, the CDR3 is TGTGCCAGCACCACCGCCTCGGACAATGAGCAGTTCTTC.

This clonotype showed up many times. Here the CDR3 reads CASSLQPGGNNSPLHF. CDR3 in DNA: TGCGCCAGCAGCCTGCAACCAGGGGGAAATAATTCACCCCTCCACTTT. The rearrangement joins TRBV5-1 to TRBJ1-6; 7 bases align to TRBD1. There are 16 residues in the CDR3. V lost 4 bases to trimming and J lost 5 bases; unmatched junction nucleotides: 9. CDR1 and CDR2 from the germline V gene are SGHRS and YFSETQ.

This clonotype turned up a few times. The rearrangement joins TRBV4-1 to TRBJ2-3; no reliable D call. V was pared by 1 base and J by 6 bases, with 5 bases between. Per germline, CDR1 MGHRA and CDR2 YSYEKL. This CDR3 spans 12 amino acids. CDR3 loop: CASSQVIDTQYF. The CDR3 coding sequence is TGCGCCAGCAGCCAAGTCATTGATACGCAGTATTTT.

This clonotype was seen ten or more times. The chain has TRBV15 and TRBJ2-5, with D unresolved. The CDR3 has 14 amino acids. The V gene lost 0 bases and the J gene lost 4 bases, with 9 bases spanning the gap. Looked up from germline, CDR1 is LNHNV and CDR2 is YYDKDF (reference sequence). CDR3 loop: CATSREGFGETQYF. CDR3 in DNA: TGTGCCACCAGCAGAGAAGGTTTCGGAGAGACCCAGTACTTC.

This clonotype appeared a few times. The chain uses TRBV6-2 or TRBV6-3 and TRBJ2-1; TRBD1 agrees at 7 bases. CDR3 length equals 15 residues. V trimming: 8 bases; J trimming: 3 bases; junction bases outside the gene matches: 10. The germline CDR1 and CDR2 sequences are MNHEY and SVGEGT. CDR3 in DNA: TGTGCCAGCCCATCTTCAACAGGGGACTACAATGAGCAGTTCTTC. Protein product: CASPSSTGDYNEQFF.

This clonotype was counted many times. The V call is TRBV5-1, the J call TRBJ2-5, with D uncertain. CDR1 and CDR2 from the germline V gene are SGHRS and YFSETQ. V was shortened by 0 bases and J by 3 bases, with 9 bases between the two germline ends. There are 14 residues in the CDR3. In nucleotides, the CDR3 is TGCGCCAGCAGCTTGGTCCTAGGGAAAGAGACCCAGTACTTC. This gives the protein CASSLVLGKETQYF. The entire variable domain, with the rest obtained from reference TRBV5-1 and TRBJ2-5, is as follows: KAGVTQTPRYLIKTRGQQVTLSCSPISGHRSVSWYQQTPGQGLQFLFEYFSETQRNKGNFPGRFSGRQFSNSRSEMNVSTLELGDSALYLCASSLVLGKETQYFGPGTRLLVL.

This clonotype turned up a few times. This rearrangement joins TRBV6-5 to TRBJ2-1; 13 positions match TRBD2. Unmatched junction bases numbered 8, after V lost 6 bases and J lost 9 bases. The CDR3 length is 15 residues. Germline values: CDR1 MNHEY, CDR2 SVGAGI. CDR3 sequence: CASRSGTSGVGEQFF. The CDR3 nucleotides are TGTGCCAGCAGGTCCGGGACTAGCGGGGTAGGTGAGCAGTTCTTC.

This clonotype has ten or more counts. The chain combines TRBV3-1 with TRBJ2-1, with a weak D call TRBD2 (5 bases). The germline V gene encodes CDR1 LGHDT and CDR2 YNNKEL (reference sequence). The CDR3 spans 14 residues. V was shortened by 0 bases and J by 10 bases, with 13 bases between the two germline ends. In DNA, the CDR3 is TGTGCCAGCAGCCAAGAAGAGGTTCGAGGGGAGCAGTTCTTC. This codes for CASSQEEVRGEQFF.

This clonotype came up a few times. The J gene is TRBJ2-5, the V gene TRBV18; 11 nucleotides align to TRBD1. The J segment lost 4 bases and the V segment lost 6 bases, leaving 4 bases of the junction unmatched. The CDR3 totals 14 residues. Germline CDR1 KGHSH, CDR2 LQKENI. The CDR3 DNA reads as TGTGCCAGCTCTCAAGGGACAGGGGGAGAGACCCAGTACTTC. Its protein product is CASSQGTGGETQYF.

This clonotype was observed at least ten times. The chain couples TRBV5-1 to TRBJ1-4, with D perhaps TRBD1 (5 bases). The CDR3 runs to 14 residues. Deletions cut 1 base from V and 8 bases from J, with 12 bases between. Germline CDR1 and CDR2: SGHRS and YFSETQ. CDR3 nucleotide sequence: TGCGCCAGCAGCTTGTCAGAAGGGGACGAAAAACTGTTTTTT. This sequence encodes CASSLSEGDEKLFF. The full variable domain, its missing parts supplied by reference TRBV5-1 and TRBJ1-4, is KAGVTQTPRYLIKTRGQQVTLSCSPISGHRSVSWYQQTPGQGLQFLFEYFSETQRNKGNFPGRFSGRQFSNSRSEMNVSTLELGDSALYLCASSLSEGDEKLFFGSGTQLSVL.

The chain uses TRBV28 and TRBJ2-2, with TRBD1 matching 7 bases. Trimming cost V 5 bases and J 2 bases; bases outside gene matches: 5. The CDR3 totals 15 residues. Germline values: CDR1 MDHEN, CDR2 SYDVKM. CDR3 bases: TGTGCCAGCAGTCAGGGACAGCTAAACACCGGGGAGCTGTTTTTT. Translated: CASSQGQLNTGELFF.

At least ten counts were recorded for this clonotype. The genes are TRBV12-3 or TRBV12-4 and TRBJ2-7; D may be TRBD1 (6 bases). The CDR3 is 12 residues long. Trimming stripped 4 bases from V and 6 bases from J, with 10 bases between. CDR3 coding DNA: TGTGCCAGCAGTTGGGGGACATCCGAGCAGTACGTC. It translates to CASSWGTSEQYV.

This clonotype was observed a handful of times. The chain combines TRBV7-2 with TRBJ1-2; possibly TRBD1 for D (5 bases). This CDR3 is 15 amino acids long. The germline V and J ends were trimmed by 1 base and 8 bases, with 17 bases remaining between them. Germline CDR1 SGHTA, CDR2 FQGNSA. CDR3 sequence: CASSLERDAYGGYTF. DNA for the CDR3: TGTGCCAGCAGCTTAGAGCGGGACGCCTACGGAGGCTACACCTTC.

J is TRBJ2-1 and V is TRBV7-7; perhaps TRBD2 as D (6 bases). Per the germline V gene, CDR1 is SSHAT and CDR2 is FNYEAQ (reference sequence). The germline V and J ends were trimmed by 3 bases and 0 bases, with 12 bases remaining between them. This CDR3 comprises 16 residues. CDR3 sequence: CASSLSGVSSYNEQFF. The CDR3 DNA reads TGTGCCAGCAGCTTGTCGGGGGTAAGCTCCTACAATGAGCAGTTCTTC.

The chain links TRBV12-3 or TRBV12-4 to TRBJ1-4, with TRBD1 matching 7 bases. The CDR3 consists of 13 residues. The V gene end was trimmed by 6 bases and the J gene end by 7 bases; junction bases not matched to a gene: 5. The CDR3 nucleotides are TGTGCCAGCAGCCCGGGACAGCCTGAAAAACTGTTTTTT. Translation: CASSPGQPEKLFF.

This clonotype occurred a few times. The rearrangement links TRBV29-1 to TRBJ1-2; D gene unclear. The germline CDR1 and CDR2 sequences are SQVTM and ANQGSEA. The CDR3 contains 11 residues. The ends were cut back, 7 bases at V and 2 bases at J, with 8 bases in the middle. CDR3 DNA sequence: TGCAGCGCGGACGAGAACTATGGCTACACCTTC. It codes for CSADENYGYTF.